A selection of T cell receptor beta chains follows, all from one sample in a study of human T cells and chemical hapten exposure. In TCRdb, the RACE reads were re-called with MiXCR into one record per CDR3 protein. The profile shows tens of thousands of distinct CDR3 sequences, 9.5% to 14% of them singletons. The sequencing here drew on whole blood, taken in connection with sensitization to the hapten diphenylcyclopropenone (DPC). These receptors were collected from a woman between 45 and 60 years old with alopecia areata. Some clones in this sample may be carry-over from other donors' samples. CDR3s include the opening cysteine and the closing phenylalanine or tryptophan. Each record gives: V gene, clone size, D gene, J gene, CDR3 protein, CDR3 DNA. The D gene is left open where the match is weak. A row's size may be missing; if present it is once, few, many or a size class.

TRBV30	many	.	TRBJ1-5	CAWSVPRNPGGNQPQHF	TGTGCCTGGAGTGTACCCAGAAACCCGGGTGGCAATCAGCCCCAGCATTTT
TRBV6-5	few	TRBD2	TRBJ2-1	CASKPGLAARKQFF	TGTGCCAGCAAGCCGGGACTAGCGGCTAGGAAGCAGTTCTTC
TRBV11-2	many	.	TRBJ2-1	CASRGGQAVVNEQFF	TGTGCCAGCAGAGGGGGGCAAGCGGTTGTAAATGAGCAGTTCTTC
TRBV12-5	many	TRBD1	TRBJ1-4	CASGFRDRGLSEEKLFF	TGTGCTAGTGGTTTCCGGGACAGGGGCCTTTCAGAGGAAAAACTGTTTTTT
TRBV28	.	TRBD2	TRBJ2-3	CASRNFRTSGDTQYF	TGTGCCAGCAGAAATTTCCGGACTAGCGGAGATACGCAGTATTTT
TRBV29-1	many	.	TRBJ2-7	CSALGSPDISSYEQYF	TGCAGCGCGTTGGGCAGCCCTGACATCTCCTCCTACGAGCAGTACTTC
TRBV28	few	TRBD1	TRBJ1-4	CASSLSTGGRNEKLFF	TGTGCCAGCAGTCTCTCGACAGGGGGTCGTAATGAAAAACTGTTTTTT
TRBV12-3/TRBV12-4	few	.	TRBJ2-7	CASSLPGNPPYEQYF	TGTGCCAGCAGTTTGCCGGGGAACCCCCCCTACGAGCAGTACTTC
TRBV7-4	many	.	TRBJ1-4	CASSLGRQVANEKLFF	TGTGCCAGCAGCTTAGGGAGACAGGTAGCTAATGAAAAACTGTTTTTT
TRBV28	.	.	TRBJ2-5	CASSLSPSQETQYF	TGTGCCAGCAGTTTATCCCCGTCTCAAGAGACCCAGTACTTC
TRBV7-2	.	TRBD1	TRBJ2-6	CASSLTGSAGANVLTF	TGTGCCAGCAGCCTGACAGGGTCGGCTGGGGCCAACGTCCTGACTTTC
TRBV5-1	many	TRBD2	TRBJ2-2	CASRTRLAGGYTGELFF	TGCGCCAGCAGGACCCGACTAGCGGGAGGGTACACCGGGGAGCTGTTTTTT
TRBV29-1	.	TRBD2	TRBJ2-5	CSVGSSGRGPRVTQYF	TGCAGCGTTGGGTCTAGCGGGAGGGGGCCAAGGGTTACCCAGTACTTC
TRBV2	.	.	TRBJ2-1	CASSEAGQGKNEQFF	TGTGCCAGCAGTGAAGCGGGCCAGGGTAAAAATGAGCAGTTCTTC
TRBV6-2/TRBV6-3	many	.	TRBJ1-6	CASRAGQANSPLHF	TGTGCCAGCAGAGCGGGACAAGCCAATTCACCCCTCCACTTT
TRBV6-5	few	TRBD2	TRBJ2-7	CASRLAETYEQYF	TGTGCCAGCCGACTAGCGGAAACGTACGAGCAGTACTTC
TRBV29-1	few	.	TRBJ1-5	CSALEGNQPQHF	TGCAGCGCCCTTGAAGGGAATCAGCCCCAGCATTTT
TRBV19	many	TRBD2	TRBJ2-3	CASSPQLAAKGSDTQYF	TGTGCCAGTAGTCCACAGCTAGCGGCCAAGGGGTCAGATACGCAGTATTTT
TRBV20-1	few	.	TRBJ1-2	CSATPRSYYGYTF	TGCAGTGCTACCCCGAGGTCCTACTATGGCTACACCTTC
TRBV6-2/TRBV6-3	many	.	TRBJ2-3	CASRPLESDTQYF	TGTGCCAGCAGGCCGCTTGAGTCAGATACGCAGTATTTT
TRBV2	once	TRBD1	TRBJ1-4	CASSPRQGAGEKLFF	TGTGCCAGCAGCCCTAGACAGGGGGCCGGTGAAAAACTGTTTTTT
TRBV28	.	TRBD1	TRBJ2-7	CASRDRGASSYEQYF	TGTGCCAGCAGGGACAGGGGCGCAAGCTCCTACGAGCAGTACTTC
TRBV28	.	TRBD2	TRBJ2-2	CASSPLAGTNTGELFF	TGTGCCAGCAGTCCTCTAGCGGGTACGAACACCGGGGAGCTGTTTTTT
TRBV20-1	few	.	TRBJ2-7	CSARVGLSSYEQYF	TGCAGTGCTAGGGTTGGACTCAGCTCCTACGAGCAGTACTTC
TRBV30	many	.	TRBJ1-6	CAWSRRAVINSPLHF	TGTGCCTGGAGTAGGAGGGCCGTTATTAATTCACCCCTCCACTTT
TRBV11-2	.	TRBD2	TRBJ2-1	CASSLEGSGRAFF	TGTGCCAGCAGCTTAGAAGGTAGCGGGAGGGCATTCTTC
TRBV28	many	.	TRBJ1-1	CASSPAVGAGTEAFF	TGTGCCAGCAGTCCCGCGGTAGGGGCTGGCACTGAAGCTTTCTTT
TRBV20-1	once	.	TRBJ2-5	CSATPGTYQETQYF	TGCAGTGCTACCCCTGGGACCTACCAAGAGACCCAGTACTTC
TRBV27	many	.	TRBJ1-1	CASSFNVKMNTEAFF	TGTGCCAGCAGTTTTAATGTCAAAATGAACACTGAAGCTTTCTTT
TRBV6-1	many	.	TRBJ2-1	CASSEKRTLDEQFF	TGTGCCAGCAGTGAGAAACGGACGCTGGATGAGCAGTTCTTC
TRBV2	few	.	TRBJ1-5	CASSVGSRKHF	TGTGCCAGCAGTGTGGGCAGCCGAAAGCATTTT
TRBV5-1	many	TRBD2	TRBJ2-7	CASSLAYRTSGSQEEQYF	TGCGCCAGCAGCTTGGCCTACCGGACTAGCGGGAGTCAGGAAGAGCAGTACTTC
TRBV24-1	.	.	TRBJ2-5	CATSQGQWAETQYF	TGTGCCACCAGTCAGGGGCAATGGGCAGAGACCCAGTACTTC
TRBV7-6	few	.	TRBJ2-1	CASSSPQGENEQFF	TGTGCCAGCAGCTCCCCCCAGGGTGAGAATGAGCAGTTCTTC
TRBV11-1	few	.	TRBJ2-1	CASSLPRDHSYNEQFF	TGTGCCAGCAGCTTGCCCCGGGACCACTCCTACAATGAGCAGTTCTTC
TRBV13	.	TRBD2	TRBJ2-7	CASSRGLAGNEQYF	TGTGCCAGCAGCCGCGGACTAGCGGGAAACGAGCAGTACTTC
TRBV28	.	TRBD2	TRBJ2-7	CASSSGTVIYEQYF	TGTGCCAGCAGTAGCGGGACGGTGATCTACGAGCAGTACTTC
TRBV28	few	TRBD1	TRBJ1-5	CASKPQGASNQPQHF	TGTGCCAGCAAGCCGCAGGGGGCCAGCAATCAGCCCCAGCATTTT
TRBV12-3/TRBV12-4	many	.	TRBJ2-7	CASSPNYEQYF	TGTGCCAGCAGCCCTAATTACGAGCAGTACTTC
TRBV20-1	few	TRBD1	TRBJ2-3	CSASGTGDPDTQYF	TGCAGTGCTTCCGGGACAGGGGATCCAGATACGCAGTATTTT
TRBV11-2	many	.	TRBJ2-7	CASSSNGPSYEQYF	TGTGCCAGCAGCTCAAATGGCCCCTCCTACGAGCAGTACTTC
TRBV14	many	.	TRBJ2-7	CASSPPGAPVGQYF	TGTGCCAGCAGCCCACCGGGAGCCCCCGTCGGGCAGTACTTC
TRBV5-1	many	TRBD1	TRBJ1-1	CASTQTGLNTEAFF	TGCGCCAGCACCCAGACAGGGTTGAACACTGAAGCTTTCTTT
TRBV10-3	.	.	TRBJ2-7	CAISEWLFHYEQYF	TGTGCCATCAGTGAGTGGCTATTTCACTACGAGCAGTACTTC
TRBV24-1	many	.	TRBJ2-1	CATSVFLDEQFF	TGTGCCACCAGTGTTTTTCTGGATGAGCAGTTCTTC
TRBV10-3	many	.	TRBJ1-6	CAIRPGQRTNSPLHF	TGTGCCATCAGACCAGGACAGAGGACGAATTCACCCCTCCACTTT
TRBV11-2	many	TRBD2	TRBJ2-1	CASSASGTSGMNEQFF	TGTGCCAGCAGCGCTAGTGGGACTAGCGGGATGAATGAGCAGTTCTTC
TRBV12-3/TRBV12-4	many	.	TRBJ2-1	CASSPFGGTQFF	TGTGCCAGCAGCCCATTCGGGGGAACGCAGTTCTTC
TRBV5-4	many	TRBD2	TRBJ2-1	CASSLGLAGHNEQFF	TGTGCCAGCAGCCTGGGACTAGCGGGACACAATGAGCAGTTCTTC
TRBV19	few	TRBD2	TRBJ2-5	CASSRHLAGYEETQYF	TGTGCCAGTAGTAGACACCTAGCGGGGTACGAAGAGACCCAGTACTTC
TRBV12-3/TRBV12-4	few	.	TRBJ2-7	CASSLAPPGHEQYF	TGTGCCAGCAGTCTAGCGCCCCCCGGGCACGAGCAGTACTTC
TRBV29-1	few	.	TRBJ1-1	CSALDRNQGNTEAFF	TGCAGCGCCCTTGACAGAAACCAGGGGAACACTGAAGCTTTCTTT
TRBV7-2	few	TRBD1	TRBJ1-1	CASSLAPGQGNTEAFF	TGTGCCAGCAGCTTAGCCCCGGGACAGGGGAACACTGAAGCTTTCTTT
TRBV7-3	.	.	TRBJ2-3	CASSSPTVGDTQYF	TGTGCCAGCAGCTCGCCGACAGTCGGAGATACGCAGTATTTT